The source of this T cell receptor beta chain is a study of Tregs in tolerant kidney transplant recipients. Unstimulated Tregs (CD4+CD25+CD127-) and CD4+CD25- non-Tregs were sorted from PBMCs. Assay: immunoSEQ multiplex PCR; the TCRdb copy retains only in-frame clones and omits some. This table has some 240,000 clones, roughly 84% appearing once. On this clone: The antigen is not known.

V gave up 1 base and J gave up 2 bases; unmatched junction bases: 9. Germline V gene sequence: CDR1 MGHRA, CDR2 YSYEKL. This CDR3 region has 17 residues. General study results and limits: Findings come from small patient numbers and require larger validation. This study did not directly address biological reproducibility.

The V gene is TRBV4-1, the J gene TRBJ2-7; 9 nucleotides agree with TRBD2. Input material: CD4+ T cells from blood. This TCR derives from a human donor in good health. The CDR3 nucleotides are TGCGCCAGCAGCCAAGGTTCCCTGGGACTAGCTACCTACGAGCAGTACTTC. This translates into CASSQGSLGLATYEQYF.